Following are 10 T cell receptor beta chains from one sample sequenced in a study of blood T cell repertoires in COVID-19. The repertoire was sequenced with immunoSEQ multiplex PCR; TCRdb's copy has only in-frame clones and lacks some. The sample lists 130,000 or so clones, 65% to 90% occurring once. The specimen was peripheral blood. Receptors were obtained from a woman in her fifties or sixties with active or convalescent COVID-19.

This chain connects TRBV30 to TRBJ1-6; a weak D match, TRBD1 (6 bases). This CDR3 has 15 residues. V dropped 0 bases and J dropped 7 bases, with 13 bases sitting between them. Germline V CDR1 and CDR2: GTSNPN, SVGIG (reference sequence). CDR3 DNA sequence: TGTGCCTGGAGTGTACCCGACAGGTCGAATTCACCCCTCCACTTT. This translates into CAWSVPDRSNSPLHF. The full variable domain, completed using reference TRBV30 and TRBJ1-6, is SQTIHQWPATLVQPVGSPLSLECTVEGTSNPNLYWYRQAAGRGLQLLFYSVGIGQISSEVPQNLSASRPQDRQFILSSKKLLLSDSGFYLCAWSVPDRSNSPLHFGNGTRLTVT.

V is TRBV11-3 and J is TRBJ2-7, with D perhaps matching TRBD1 (6 bases). The CDR3 has 14 amino acids. The ends were cut back, 2 bases at V and 5 bases at J, with 13 bases in the middle. The germline V gene has CDR1 SGHNT and CDR2 YENEEA. In DNA, the CDR3 is TGTGCCAGCAGCTTAAGGGACACCCAACACGAGCAGTACTTC. Translating gives CASSLRDTQHEQYF. The variable domain in full, completed from reference TRBV11-3 and TRBJ2-7, reads EAGVVQSPRYKIIEKKQPVAFWCNPISGHNTLYWYLQNLGQGPELLIRYENEEAVDDSQLPKDRFSAERLKGVDSTLKIQPAELGDSAVYLCASSLRDTQHEQYFGPGTRLTVT.

The gene calls are TRBV11-2 and TRBJ1-1; tentative D call: TRBD1 (6 bases). V lost 1 base and J lost 1, with 22 bases in between. CDR1 is SGHAT, CDR2 FQNNGV, per germline. The CDR3 has 19 residues. CDR3 residues: CASSLGHIRGRQTNTEAFF. CDR3 DNA: TGTGCCAGCAGCTTAGGTCATATAAGGGGGAGACAGACGAACACTGAAGCTTTCTTT.

This clone has only a few counts. The chain is built from TRBV27 and TRBJ1-6, with a tentative D call TRBD1 (5 bases). The CDR3 runs 15 residues. The germline V gene encodes CDR1 MNHEY and CDR2 SMNVEV (reference sequence). V was trimmed by 2 bases and J by 5 bases, leaving 10 bases between them. CDR3 loop: CASSLRWGDNSPLHF. DNA for the CDR3: TGTGCCAGCAGTTTAAGGTGGGGCGATAATTCACCCCTCCACTTT.

This clone came up a few times. This CDR3 reads CASSLGLGGLNEQFF. CDR3 DNA: TGTGCCAGCAGCTTAGGACTAGGTGGGTTGAATGAGCAGTTCTTC. This chain joins TRBV11-3 and TRBJ2-1; D perhaps matches TRBD2 (6 bases). Trimming stripped 1 base from V and 7 bases from J, with 14 bases between. In germline, CDR1 is SGHNT, CDR2 YENEEA. The CDR3 spans 15 residues.

The chain carries TRBV7-2 and TRBJ1-1; weak D call: TRBD1 (6 bases). This CDR3 has 14 amino acids. Per the germline V gene, CDR1 is SGHTA and CDR2 is FQGNSA. V was cut by 0 bases and J by 6 bases, with 11 bases left in between. The CDR3 region is CASSLAAGVAEAFF. The CDR3, as DNA: TGTGCCAGCAGCTTAGCGGCAGGGGTGGCTGAAGCTTTCTTT.

V usage is TRBV20-1 and J usage is TRBJ2-7, with D tentatively TRBD2 (6 bases). Germline lookup yields CDR1 DFQATT and CDR2 SNEGSKA (reference sequence). This CDR3 has 15 residues. The germline V and J ends were trimmed by 3 bases and 0 bases, with 15 bases remaining between them. The CDR3 is CSASLPRGSSYEQYV. In DNA form, the CDR3 reads TGCAGTGCTAGTCTCCCCCGGGGGAGCTCCTACGAGCAGTACGTC.

The rearrangement links TRBV20-1 to TRBJ1-6, with TRBD1 matching over 8 bases. The germline V gene has CDR1 DFQATT and CDR2 SNEGSKA (reference sequence). Trimming removed 3 bases from V and 10 bases from J; junction bases left unmatched: 11. The CDR3 is made up of 15 amino acids. The CDR3 coding sequence is TGCAGTGCTAGTCGCAAAGACAGGGGAGTCTCACCCCTCCACTTT. It codes for CSASRKDRGVSPLHF.

In this sample, this clone turned up a few times. The chain uses TRBV11-2 and TRBJ2-5, with D possibly matching TRBD2 (6 bases). The germline CDR1 and CDR2 sequences are SGHAT and FQNNGV. The CDR3 is 15 residues long. V lost 4 bases and J 5 bases, leaving 17 bases between the germline ends. The CDR3 here is CASSSGLEAWETQYF. The CDR3 DNA is TGTGCCAGCAGCTCGGGACTCGAGGCGTGGGAGACCCAGTACTTC.

This chain uses TRBV30 with TRBJ2-3; 7 bases map to TRBD1. CDR3 length equals 16 residues. V lost 1 base, J lost 2 bases, and 9 bases stayed unmatched. Germline CDR1 reads GTSNPN; CDR2 reads SVGIG (reference sequence). The CDR3 DNA sequence: TGTGCCTGGAGTGAAGGGGGCCACTCCTTCACAGATACGCAGTATTTT. Translated, it gives CAWSEGGHSFTDTQYF. The full variable domain, completed using reference TRBV30 and TRBJ2-3, is SQTIHQWPATLVQPVGSPLSLECTVEGTSNPNLYWYRQAAGRGLQLLFYSVGIGQISSEVPQNLSASRPQDRQFILSSKKLLLSDSGFYLCAWSEGGHSFTDTQYFGPGTRLTVL.